This TCR beta chain was captured in a study of tumour-infiltrating T cells in Burkitt lymphoma. Study-wide context: Survival, overall and progression-free, tracked with productive clonality.

With 4 bases removed from V and 2 bases from J, the gap between germline ends came to 12 bases. CDR3 length: 15 amino acids. The germline CDR1 and CDR2 sequences are MNHEY and SMNVEV (reference sequence). This clone was counted between two and nine times. Sequencing used immunoSEQ multiplex PCR; TCRdb keeps in-frame clones, though not all of them. The table includes around 14,000 clones, about 75% detected once. The sequenced sample consisted of tumor tissue. This receptor was taken from a human donor with diffuse large B-cell lymphoma. This sequence joins TRBV27 and TRBJ1-5; D is ambiguous. The CDR3 region has the DNA TGTGCCAGCAGTTCTACGGTCGGGGGCAATCAGCCCCAGCATTTT. It is translated as CASSSTVGGNQPQHF.